The T cell receptor beta chain described here comes from a study of cytomegalovirus exposure and HLA in healthy donors. Study findings and constraints: In a later analysis, TCR beta V- and J-gene trimming showed a link to a missense DCLRE1C variant. As was reported, the classifier diagnosed cytomegalovirus status with high specificity and sensitivity.

It was with 60 Vbeta and 13 Jbeta primers that the PCR ran. TCRdb's copy holds only in-frame clones and misses some; the assay was immunoSEQ multiplex PCR. Of 150,000 or so clones listed, about 75% are singletons. This CDR3 spans 15 amino acids. Unmatched junction bases numbered 6, after V lost 0 bases and J lost 8 bases. Germline-derived CDR1 and CDR2 are MNHEY and SVGAGI. Turning to this clone: What it recognizes is unknown.

The genes are TRBV6-5 and TRBJ1-2, with 10 nucleotides matching TRBD1. This TCR derives from a female donor in good health and CMV-seronegative. The sample consisted of PBMCs. CDR3 in amino acids: CASSYSEGTGVGYTF. In DNA, the CDR3 is TGTGCCAGCAGTTACTCGGAAGGGACAGGGGTCGGCTACACCTTC.